A selection of T cell receptor beta chains follows, all from one sample in a study of blood T cell repertoires in COVID-19. Repertoires were generated with immunoSEQ multiplex PCR, while TCRdb's copy carries only in-frame clones and drops some. Of approximately 170,000 clones in the sample, approximately 93% were seen once. The sequencing sample was made of peripheral blood. These receptors came from a woman aged 55-70 years with COVID-19, enrolled during active disease. Both conserved end residues are part of each CDR3. A D gene is named only where the DNA matches it firmly.

>TRBD2|TRBV7-3|TRBJ2-1
CASSLKGSGGSNEQFF
>TRBD2|TRBV7-2|TRBJ2-1
CASSLGGIAGANYNEQFF
>NA|TRBV30|TRBJ1-2
CAWDQSGNYGYTF
>TRBD1|TRBV19|TRBJ2-3
CASSHRGRADTQYF
>NA|TRBV6-5|TRBJ1-4
CASSYWRGGEKLFF
>TRBD1|TRBV29-1|TRBJ1-4
CSVEDPFEGQGGVLGEKLFF
>TRBD1|TRBV4-3|TRBJ1-2
CASSQDPGTGASGYTF
>TRBD1|TRBV3-1/TRBV3-2|TRBJ1-2
CASSPDRASGGYTF
>NA|TRBV5-8|TRBJ1-2
CASSLDRQIYGYTF
>NA|TRBV6-2/TRBV6-3|TRBJ2-1
CASSLRAGRGFF
>TRBD1|TRBV5-6|TRBJ1-2
CASSLRQGGRYGYTF
>TRBD1|TRBV18|TRBJ1-1
CASSSTGTDTEAFF
>NA|TRBV12-5|TRBJ1-1
CASGLVPRQGGTEAFF
>NA|TRBV7-7|TRBJ1-4
CASSHRSGKGEKLFF
>TRBD2|TRBV9|TRBJ2-7
CASSVASGVTYEQYF
>NA|TRBV6-1|TRBJ1-5
CASSESRGGQPQHF
>NA|TRBV6-5|TRBJ2-3
CASSYFSPRDTQYF
>NA|TRBV5-5|TRBJ2-3
CASSLKLGADTQYF
>NA|TRBV7-2|TRBJ1-6
CASSLHAGGAGSPLHF
>NA|TRBV5-6|TRBJ2-7
CASSFRGRSYEQYF
>NA|TRBV7-2|TRBJ1-2
CAGGDTWGYGYTF
>TRBD1|TRBV5-1|TRBJ1-1
CASRTGTVNTEAFF
>NA|TRBV29-1|TRBJ2-1
CSVEAGSSFYNEQFF
>NA|TRBV21-1|TRBJ2-5
CASSIHSGGEETQYF
>NA|TRBV10-3|TRBJ1-2
CAISESIGRGNNYGYTF
>TRBD2|TRBV19|TRBJ2-1
CASKEASGSAYNEQFF
>TRBD1|TRBV9|TRBJ2-1
CASSSRQGTYNEQFF
>NA|TRBV18|TRBJ1-1
CASSPQGLHTEAFF
>NA|TRBV4-2|TRBJ1-2
CASSNRGRANYGYTF
>TRBD1|TRBV19|TRBJ1-1
CASRPGQVNTEAFF
>NA|TRBV16|TRBJ1-5
CASSLSLMEQPQHF
>NA|TRBV15|TRBJ2-2
CATSSTPTATGELFF
>NA|TRBV4-3|TRBJ2-3
CASSQASSGTDTQYF
>TRBD2|TRBV7-2|TRBJ2-1
CASSGTSGYNEQFF
>NA|TRBV30|TRBJ1-4
CAWNFRRGEKLFF
>TRBD1|TRBV3-1/TRBV3-2|TRBJ1-1
CASREGQAEAFF
>NA|TRBV4-1|TRBJ2-2
CASSQGAVTGELFF
>TRBD1|TRBV7-2|TRBJ2-6
CASSSLGQVSGANVLTF
>NA|TRBV5-1|TRBJ2-7
CASSTQADEQYF
>NA|TRBV13|TRBJ2-1
CASLGTQVNNEQFF
>TRBD1|TRBV19|TRBJ1-2
CASSIPGTVNGYTF
>NA|TRBV4-3|TRBJ2-2
CASSQTTVNTGELFF
>TRBD1|TRBV2|TRBJ2-3
CASSGQGSSTDTQYF
>TRBD1|TRBV9|TRBJ2-1
CASSRDRGLYNEQFF
>NA|TRBV6-5|TRBJ2-2
CASSSEQGSGELFF
>TRBD2|TRBV11-2|TRBJ2-1
CASSSRSIGTSDDNEQFF
>TRBD1|TRBV7-2|TRBJ1-1
CASSTGQGFRNTEAFF
>NA|TRBV7-9|TRBJ2-3
CASSLGTFTDTQYF
>TRBD1|TRBV6-6|TRBJ1-2
CASSTRQGLNGYTF
>NA|TRBV7-2|TRBJ2-3
CASSLIGTTWGDTQYF
>NA|TRBV12-3/TRBV12-4|TRBJ1-3
CASKITGLNTIYF